The sequence of this T cell receptor (beta chain) was determined in a study of shared clonotypes between healthy human individuals. Every immunoSEQ plate was one replicate of a subset's evenly spread DNA. The method was immunoSEQ multiplex PCR; TCRdb's version includes in-frame clones alone and lacks a portion of them. The sample consists of 400,000 or so clones, around 96% of them appearing once. Trimming shortened V by 6 bases and J by 1 base, and 14 bases separated the two germline ends. This CDR3 has 14 amino acids. Looked up from germline, CDR1 is SQVTM and CDR2 is ANQGSEA. Within Nashville, Tennessee resided all donors, each a Caucasian adult. The CD8 memory fraction combined CD45RO+ cells with TemRA cells (CCR7-negative CD45RA+).

The clonotype was recovered from a man under 40 in good health. The sample comprised memory CD8+ T cells sorted from blood. Subset meaning: CD45RO+ cells pooled with CCR7-negative TemRA cells. This chain connects TRBV29-1 to TRBJ2-3, with D perhaps matching TRBD2 (6 bases). The CDR3 sequence: CSVSQSGRTDTQYF. CDR3 bases: TGCAGCGTGTCCCAAAGCGGGCGCACAGATACGCAGTATTTT.